This T cell receptor beta chain was identified in a study of tumor-infiltrating lymphocytes in primary liver carcinoma. Overall study context: Patients comprised men and women whose ages fell between 30 and 69 years.

This CDR3 is 15 amino acids long. Trimming shortened V by 6 bases and J by 5 bases, and 20 bases separated the two germline ends. CDR1 is SGHAT and CDR2 is FQDESV in the germline V gene (reference sequence). Germline DNA was also extracted, and blood RNA was taken from unsorted whole blood. Roughly 4 milliliters of peripheral blood were collected before surgery. With respect to this clonotype: As yet, its antigen is unknown.

Total RNA amounting to 500 ng was the source from which TCR beta cDNA was made with a constant-region primer. A slightly modified ARM-PCR protocol with three nested multiplex PCR rounds produced these TCR beta libraries. PCR rounds one and two used TRBV1-TRBV30 forward primers with a C-beta reverse primer for 10 cycles each. TCRdb re-derived calls from the multiplex PCR reads in MiXCR, one entry per CDR3 protein. The data hold about 310,000 distinct CDR3 sequences, with around 50% observed a single time. Study-wide results and caveats: Overlap between tumor regions exceeded overlap of tumor with adjacent tissue or blood.

The sequence was obtained from a woman in her 30s with primary liver carcinoma and hepatitis B virus infection. V usage is TRBV11-1 and J usage is TRBJ2-7; D is perhaps TRBD1 or TRBD2 (5 bases each). Input material: peripheral blood. CDR3 protein: CASSPAVGVRNEQYF. The CDR3 nucleotides read TGTGCCAGCAGTCCTGCCGTGGGGGTGCGAAACGAGCAGTACTTC. Supplemented by reference TRBV11-1 and TRBJ2-7, the full variable domain reads EAEVAQSPRYKITEKSQAVAFWCDPISGHATLYWYRQILGQGPELLVQFQDESVVDDSQLPKDRFSAERLKGVDSTLKIQPAELGDSAMYLCASSPAVGVRNEQYFGPGTRLTVT.